These 7 T cell receptor beta chains were sequenced from one sample in a study of cytomegalovirus exposure and HLA in healthy donors. Researchers ran the PCR with 60 Vbeta and 13 Jbeta primers. Libraries were prepared by immunoSEQ multiplex PCR; TCRdb keeps only in-frame clonotypes and omits some of them. Of about 160,000 clones listed, over 65% are singletons. Material for sequencing was PBMCs. All receptors come from a woman in her thirties or forties in good health and CMV-seropositive.

CDR3 sequence: CASSEWGTGDRELFF. Here the CDR3 DNA reads TGTGCCAGCAGTGAATGGGGGACAGGCGACCGGGAGCTGTTTTTT. The V call is TRBV25-1, the J call TRBJ2-2; 8 bases are shared with TRBD1. Germline CDR1 is MGHDK and CDR2 is SYGVNS. CDR3 length: 15 residues. Germline trimming cut 1 base from V and 9 bases from J; bases unmatched to any gene: 7.

The chain links TRBV4-3 to TRBJ2-2; the D is unclear. The V gene's germline CDR1 is LGHNA and CDR2 YSLEER. This CDR3 has 17 amino acids. Trimming cost V 1 base and J 0 bases, with 12 bases left between them. The CDR3 DNA follows: TGCGCCAGCAGCCAAGCGGCCGCCAGGACGAACACCGGGGAGCTGTTTTTT. Encoded protein: CASSQAAARTNTGELFF.

This sequence joins TRBV7-2 and TRBJ2-2; 7 positions agree with TRBD1. The CDR3 totals 17 residues. Per the germline V gene, CDR1 is SGHTA and CDR2 is FQGNSA. After removal of 1 base from V and 5 bases from J, the junction contained 10 bases not matched to a gene. The CDR3 here is CASSLDVWGQTTGELFF. CDR3 nucleotides: TGTGCCAGCAGCTTAGACGTATGGGGACAGACTACCGGGGAGCTGTTTTTT.

The chain has TRBV6-5 and TRBJ1-1, with D possibly matching TRBD1 (5 bases). Trimming removed 0 bases from V and 1 base from J, with 12 bases in between. The germline V gene encodes CDR1 MNHEY and CDR2 SVGAGI. The CDR3 sequence is 16 residues long. CDR3 sequence (DNA): TGTGCCAGCAGTTACTCAAGACTTACAGGGAACACTGAAGCTTTCTTT. It encodes CASSYSRLTGNTEAFF.

V is TRBV6-5 and J is TRBJ2-2, with 7 positions matching TRBD1. V lost 5 bases, J lost 3 bases, and 6 bases stayed unmatched. Germline V gives CDR1 MNHEY, CDR2 SVGAGI. This CDR3 comprises 15 residues. The CDR3 region has the DNA TGTGCCAGCAGTCTCGGGACAGTTTACACCGGGGAGCTGTTTTTT. Translating it yields CASSLGTVYTGELFF.

This chain uses TRBV18 with TRBJ2-3; D unclear. The CDR3 consists of 14 residues. Looked up from germline, CDR1 is KGHSH and CDR2 is LQKENI. V was trimmed by 3 bases and J by 3 bases, leaving 10 bases between them. As DNA, the CDR3 is TGTGCCAGCTCACCGCCAAGCGCGACAGATACGCAGTATTTT. Encoded protein: CASSPPSATDTQYF.

The chain has TRBV18 and TRBJ2-5, with 13 bases that match TRBD2. The V gene end was trimmed by 4 bases and the J gene end by 2 bases; junction bases not matched to a gene: 7. The CDR3 extends over 17 amino acids. Germline lookup yields CDR1 KGHSH and CDR2 LQKENI. The CDR3 region has the DNA TGTGCCAGCTCACGTTCCCCGGGACTAGCGGGACAAGAGACCCAGTACTTC. Translating gives CASSRSPGLAGQETQYF. The full variable domain, rest sourced from reference TRBV18 and TRBJ2-5, is NAGVMQNPRHLVRRRGQEARLRCSPMKGHSHVYWYRQLPEEGLKFMVYLQKENIIDESGMPKERFSAEFPKEGPSILRIQQVVRGDSAAYFCASSRSPGLAGQETQYFGPGTRLLVL.